The sequence of this T cell receptor beta chain was determined in a study of blood T cell repertoires in COVID-19 (dated by TCRdb to about 2020). Concerning the study at large: Samples from collaborators originated in the United States, Italy and Spain and spanned both the acute and convalescent phases of COVID-19. The repertoires were released in a freely available public database intended as a resource for research on the immune response to SARS-CoV-2. Sample metadata almost always included a de-identified subject ID, COVID-19 status, age in years and sex. The dataset comprised deeply sampled blood TCRbeta repertoires from subjects exposed to, actively infected with, or recovered from COVID-19. The samples were drawn from two sources: the first 160 participants of the ongoing ImmuneRACE study, and fewer than 1,500 subjects contributed by 6 global collaborators. Where available, HLA class I and class II types were obtained from metadata supplied by the sample provider rather than from assay-based typing. The material from the prospective study consisted of cDNA or gDNA derived from T cells, B-cell-depleted T cells, or PBMCs.

TCRbeta CDR3 regions were amplified from genomic DNA using the immunoSEQ Assay, a bias-controlled multiplex PCR. The published analysis was carried out like this. Within the assay, amplification of reference gene primers was used to estimate how many nucleated cells each sample contained. To quantify the absolute abundance of each unique TCRbeta CDR3 rearrangement, sequence reads were collapsed and filtered. For each sample, productive Simpson clonality was calculated as the square root of Simpson's diversity index over productive rearrangements. TCRdb holds this immuneACCESS table with in-frame rearrangements only. Some clones are missing; in checked studies, unresolved V genes explain under half, and the rest has no known cause. Clonal size and the V and J genes are those of that table, whereas D and trimming came from the DNA. The sample table records 250,000 to 300,000 clones; 86% of these occur just once. The top ten clones comprise 13% of the sample.

The paper as a whole reports these results and caveats: Clinical and demographic metadata were provided uncurated, with the amount varying by source and participant.

One collaborating source in Seattle enrolled patients during active infection and followed them longitudinally through the course of disease. Collaborating institutions collected whole blood in K2EDTA tubes following their own protocols. For TCRbeta analysis, collaborator samples were shipped as frozen whole blood, as isolated PBMCs, or as DNA extracted from either sample type. With respect to this clone: Its antigen is still unknown. The record has no base qualities; no much larger clone is one base away.

The germline ends are 13 bases apart after V is trimmed by 6 bases and J by 11 bases. Counted from cysteine to phenylalanine, this CDR3 has 11 amino acids. Of all the DNA, just the CDR3 is kept, 33 bases in frame from base 1. This sequence was found in a woman between 65 and 79 years old with COVID-19, enrolled during active disease. The sequence is built from TRBV12-3 or TRBV12-4 and TRBJ1-1, with TRBD1 as a weak D call on 6 bases. Input material: peripheral blood. This receptor carries the CDR3 CASRTRGEAFF. The nucleotide sequence reads as follows: TGTGCCAGCAGGACCAGGGGAGAGGCTTTCTTT.